Following are 8 T cell receptor beta chains from one sample sequenced in a study of blood T cell repertoires in COVID-19. The data were produced by immunoSEQ multiplex PCR, yet TCRdb's version contains in-frame clones alone and is incomplete. The table shows 75,000 or so clones, with roughly 90% occurring only once. The specimen sequenced was peripheral blood. The receptors originated from a man aged 50 to 60 with acute or convalescent COVID-19.

This chain joins TRBV27 and TRBJ2-1; D may be TRBD2 (5 bases). CDR1 and CDR2 from the germline V gene are MNHEY and SMNVEV (reference sequence). Trimming left V 0 bases short and J 4 bases short, with 10 bases between. The CDR3 is 15 amino acids. The CDR3, as DNA: TGTGCCAGCAGTTTATCGGCTAGCCCTTACAATGAGCAGTTCTTC. Translating gives CASSLSASPYNEQFF.

The chain is built from TRBV2 and TRBJ1-1; no definite D call. The CDR3 totals 13 residues. Germline loops: CDR1 SNHLY, CDR2 FYNNEI. V was shortened by 7 bases and J by 7 bases, with 16 bases between the two germline ends. CDR3 loop: CASIVSQRGEAFF. CDR3 DNA sequence: TGTGCCAGCATAGTCTCCCAGCGTGGTGAAGCTTTCTTT.

The rearrangement joins TRBV27 to TRBJ1-6; 7 bases match TRBD1. Germline assignment: CDR1 MNHEY and CDR2 SMNVEV (reference sequence). Trimming removed 5 bases from V and 9 bases from J; junction bases left unmatched: 4. This CDR3 has 13 amino acids. The CDR3 spells CASSGRQGSPLHF. The DNA of the CDR3 is TGTGCCAGCAGTGGTCGACAGGGTTCACCCCTCCACTTT.

This clone was counted between two and nine times. The gene calls are TRBV12-3 or TRBV12-4 and TRBJ2-7; 12 nucleotides agree with TRBD2. The trim removed 5 bases at V and 7 bases at J, leaving 3 bases unmatched. The CDR3 contains 13 residues. CDR3 in DNA: TGTGCCAGCAGTCCCGGACTAGCGGGGGAGCAGTACTTC. Protein sequence: CASSPGLAGEQYF.

The V call is TRBV5-1, the J call TRBJ2-7; maybe TRBD1 (5 bases). Trimming removed 1 base from V and 1 base from J, with 9 bases in between. This CDR3 comprises 14 residues. In germline, CDR1 is SGHRS, CDR2 YFSETQ. The CDR3 loop is CASSLSGQSYEQYF. CDR3 nucleotides: TGCGCCAGCAGCTTGTCAGGGCAGTCCTACGAGCAGTACTTC. Together with reference TRBV5-1 and TRBJ2-7, the CDR3 gives the full variable domain: KAGVTQTPRYLIKTRGQQVTLSCSPISGHRSVSWYQQTPGQGLQFLFEYFSETQRNKGNFPGRFSGRQFSNSRSEMNVSTLELGDSALYLCASSLSGQSYEQYFGPGTRLTVT.

This chain connects TRBV7-2 to TRBJ2-5; 10 positions agree with TRBD2. The CDR3 covers 16 residues. The germline V gene encodes CDR1 SGHTA and CDR2 FQGNSA. J gave up 4 bases and V 7 bases, and 12 bases lay outside the gene matches. CDR3 in DNA: TGTGCCAGCACCCCCTCGGGAGCGGGGGGGCTAGAGACCCAGTACTTC. It codes for CASTPSGAGGLETQYF.

The chain employs TRBV19 and TRBJ1-6; 11 bases align to TRBD1. Germline lookup yields CDR1 LNHDA and CDR2 SQIVND (reference sequence). This CDR3 has 15 residues. V lost 2 bases, J lost 8 bases, and 2 bases stayed unmatched. CDR3 protein: CASSIWDRGDSPLHF. DNA of the CDR3: TGTGCCAGTAGTATATGGGACAGGGGGGATTCACCCCTCCACTTT.

V gene TRBV7-9 combines with J gene TRBJ2-7; 7 bases line up with TRBD1. Trimming took 0 bases from V and 0 from J; bases not matched to a gene: 8. The germline CDR1 and CDR2 sequences are SEHNR and FQNEAQ (reference sequence). The CDR3 totals 17 residues. The CDR3 loop is CASSLAGGRATSYEQYF. The CDR3 DNA follows: TGTGCCAGCAGCTTAGCAGGGGGCAGAGCAACCTCCTACGAGCAGTACTTC.